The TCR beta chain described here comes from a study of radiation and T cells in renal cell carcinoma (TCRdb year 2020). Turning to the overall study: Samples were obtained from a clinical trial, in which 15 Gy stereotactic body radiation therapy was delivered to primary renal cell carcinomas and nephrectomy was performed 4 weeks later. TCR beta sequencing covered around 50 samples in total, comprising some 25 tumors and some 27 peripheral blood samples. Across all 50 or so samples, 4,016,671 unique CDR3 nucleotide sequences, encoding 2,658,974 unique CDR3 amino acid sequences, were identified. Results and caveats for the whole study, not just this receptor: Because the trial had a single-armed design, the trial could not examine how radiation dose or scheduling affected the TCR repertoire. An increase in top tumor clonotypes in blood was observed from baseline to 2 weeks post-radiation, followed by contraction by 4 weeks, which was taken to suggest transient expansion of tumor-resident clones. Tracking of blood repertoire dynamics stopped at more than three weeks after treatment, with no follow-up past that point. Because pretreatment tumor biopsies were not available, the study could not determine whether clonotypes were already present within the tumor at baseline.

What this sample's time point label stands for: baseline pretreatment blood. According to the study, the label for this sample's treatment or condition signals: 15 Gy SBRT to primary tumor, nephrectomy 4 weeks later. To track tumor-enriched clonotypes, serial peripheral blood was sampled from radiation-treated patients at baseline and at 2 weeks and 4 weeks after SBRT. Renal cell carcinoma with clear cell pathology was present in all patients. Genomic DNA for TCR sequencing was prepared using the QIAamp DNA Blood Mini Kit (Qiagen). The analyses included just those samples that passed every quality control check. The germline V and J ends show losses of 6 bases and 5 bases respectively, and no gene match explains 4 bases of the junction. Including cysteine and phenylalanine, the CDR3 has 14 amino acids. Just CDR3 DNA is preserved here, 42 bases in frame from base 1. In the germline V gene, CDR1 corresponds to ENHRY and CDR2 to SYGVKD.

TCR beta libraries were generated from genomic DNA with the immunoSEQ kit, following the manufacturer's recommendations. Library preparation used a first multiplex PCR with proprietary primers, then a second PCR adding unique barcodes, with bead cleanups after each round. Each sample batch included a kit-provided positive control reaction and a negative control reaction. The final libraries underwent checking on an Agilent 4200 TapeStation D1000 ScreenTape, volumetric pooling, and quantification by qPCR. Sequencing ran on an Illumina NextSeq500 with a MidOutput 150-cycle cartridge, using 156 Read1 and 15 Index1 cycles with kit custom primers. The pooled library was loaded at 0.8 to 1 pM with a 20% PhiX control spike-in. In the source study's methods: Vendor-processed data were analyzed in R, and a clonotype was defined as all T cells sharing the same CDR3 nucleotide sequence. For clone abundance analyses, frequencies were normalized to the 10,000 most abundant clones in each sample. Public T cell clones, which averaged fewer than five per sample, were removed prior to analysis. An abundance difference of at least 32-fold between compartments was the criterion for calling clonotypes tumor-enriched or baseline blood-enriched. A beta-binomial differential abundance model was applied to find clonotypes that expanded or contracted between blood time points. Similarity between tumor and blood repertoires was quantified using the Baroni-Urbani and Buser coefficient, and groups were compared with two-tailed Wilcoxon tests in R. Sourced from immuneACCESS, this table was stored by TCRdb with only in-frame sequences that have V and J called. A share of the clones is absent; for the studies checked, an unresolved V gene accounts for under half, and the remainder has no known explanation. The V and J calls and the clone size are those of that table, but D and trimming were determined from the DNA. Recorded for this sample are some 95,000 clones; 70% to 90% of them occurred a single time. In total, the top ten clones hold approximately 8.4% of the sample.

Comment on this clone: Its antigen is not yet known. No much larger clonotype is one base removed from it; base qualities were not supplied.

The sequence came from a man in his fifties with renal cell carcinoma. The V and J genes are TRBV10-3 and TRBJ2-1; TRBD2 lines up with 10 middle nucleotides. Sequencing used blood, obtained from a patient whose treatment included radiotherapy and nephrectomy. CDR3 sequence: CAISLAGDDNEQFF. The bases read TGTGCCATCAGCCTAGCGGGAGACGACAATGAGCAGTTCTTC.